The next 20 T cell receptor beta chains were all read from a single sample in a study of T cells in Graves' hyperthyroidism and ophthalmopathy. Regions amplified from RNA transcripts were the TCR beta CDR3 regions. TCR CDR3 regions were first amplified by RT-PCR with HTBI primers. TCRdb processed the multiplex PCR reads anew with MiXCR; each CDR3 protein has one entry. The sample shows some 530,000 distinct CDR3 sequences, approximately 22% of them seen only once. Specimen: blood. Every receptor here comes from a woman aged 70-85 years with Graves' ophthalmopathy.

This clonotype was picked up many times. The V and J genes are TRBV12-3 or TRBV12-4 and TRBJ2-2, with 8 bases that match TRBD2. V was pared by 1 base and J by 6 bases, with 7 bases of the junction left unmatched. The CDR3 runs 16 residues. CDR3 region: CASSLGAAGVSGELFF. The CDR3 DNA follows: TGTGCCAGCAGTTTAGGTGCAGCGGGAGTATCCGGGGAGCTGTTTTTT.

There are a few counts of this clonotype. The rearrangement joins TRBV3-1 to TRBJ2-2; TRBD1 matches 11 bases. This CDR3 has 14 amino acids. Per germline, CDR1 LGHDT and CDR2 YNNKEL (reference sequence). V shed 6 bases, J shed 7 bases, and the junction held 4 bases outside the gene matches. The CDR3 loop is CASRGTGGNGELFF. In nucleotides, the CDR3 is TGTGCCAGCAGGGGGACAGGGGGTAACGGGGAGCTGTTTTTT. Filled out from reference TRBV3-1 and TRBJ2-2, the complete variable domain reads DTAVSQTPKYLVTQMGNDKSIKCEQNLGHDTMYWYKQDSKKFLKIMFSYNNKELIINETVPNRFSPKSPDKAHLNLHINSLELGDSAVYFCASRGTGGNGELFFGEGSRLTVL.

This clonotype turned up a few times. The rearrangement links TRBV6-2 or TRBV6-3 to TRBJ1-5; no firm D call. The ends were cut back, 5 bases at V and 3 bases at J, with 8 bases in the middle. The germline gives CDR1 MNHEY, CDR2 SVGEGT. The CDR3 is 13 amino acids. The CDR3 region is CASSDWANQPQHF. The DNA of the CDR3 is TGTGCCAGCAGTGACTGGGCCAATCAGCCCCAGCATTTT.

The chain employs TRBV27 and TRBJ2-7, with 13 nucleotides matching TRBD2. CDR3 size: 15 residues. Per the germline V gene, CDR1 is MNHEY and CDR2 is SMNVEV (reference sequence). Trimming at V came to 6 bases and at J to 2 bases, leaving 4 bases not matched to a gene. CDR3 in DNA: TGTGCCAGCAGCGTACTAGCGGGAGGGCCCTACGAGCAGTACTTC. Translating it yields CASSVLAGGPYEQYF.

The chain is built from TRBV19 and TRBJ1-2; D gene unclear. V was trimmed by 5 bases and J by 1 base, leaving 14 bases between them. Germline CDR1 LNHDA, CDR2 SQIVND (reference sequence). The CDR3 totals 15 residues. Here the CDR3 reads CASSGRAADNYGYTF. In DNA, the CDR3 is TGTGCCAGTAGTGGGAGGGCCGCCGATAACTATGGCTACACCTTC.

This clonotype was observed a handful of times. This rearrangement joins TRBV5-1 to TRBJ1-2; 8 nucleotides align to TRBD1. CDR3 length: 13 residues. V shed 1 base, J shed 6 bases, and the junction held 2 bases outside the gene matches. Germline CDR1 and CDR2: SGHRS and YFSETQ. DNA of the CDR3: TGCGCCAGCAGCTTGACGACAGGGGATGGCTACACCTTC. Residues: CASSLTTGDGYTF.

The J gene is TRBJ2-7, the V gene TRBV7-9; 9 bases are shared with TRBD2. Looked up from germline, CDR1 is SEHNR and CDR2 is FQNEAQ (reference sequence). CDR3 size: 16 residues. V shed 1 base, J shed 5 bases, and the junction held 9 bases outside the gene matches. CDR3 DNA: TGTGCCAGCAGCTTAGGAACTAGCGGGCGCGGTGACGAGCAGTACTTC. It yields the protein CASSLGTSGRGDEQYF.

This clonotype was seen a handful of times. The chain has TRBV20-1 and TRBJ2-5; D gene uncertain. CDR3 length: 14 residues. Germline CDR1 reads DFQATT; CDR2 reads SNEGSKA (reference sequence). V was trimmed by 0 bases and J by 4 bases, leaving 12 bases between them. The CDR3, as DNA: TGCAGTGCTAGAGACCCCCTAGTCAGAGAGACCCAGTACTTC. Translated, it gives CSARDPLVRETQYF.

The chain has TRBV3-1 and TRBJ2-3, with 9 bases matching TRBD2. The CDR3 runs to 16 residues. Germline assignment: CDR1 LGHDT and CDR2 YNNKEL (reference sequence). J was trimmed by 1 base and V by 2 bases; bases with no gene match: 4. The CDR3 DNA reads as TGTGCCAGCAGCCAATCTAGCGGGACCCGCACAGATACGCAGTATTTT. Amino acid sequence: CASSQSSGTRTDTQYF.

To note about this clonotype: A read error may explain this, as a much larger clone is one base away. The chain has TRBV7-2 and TRBJ2-3, with D maybe TRBD2 (6 bases). This CDR3 is built from 15 residues. V dropped 5 bases and J dropped 4 bases, with 16 bases sitting between them. Per germline, CDR1 SGHTA and CDR2 FQGNSA. The CDR3 DNA reads TGTGCCAGCAGCCGAAATCGGGGGACGGCAGATACGCAGTATTTT. Translated, it gives CASSRNRGTADTQYF.

A few counts support this clonotype. This chain joins TRBV6-5 and TRBJ1-6, with D unresolved. The CDR3 is 11 residues long. The germline gives CDR1 MNHEY, CDR2 SVGAGI. V was clipped by 2 bases and J by 17 bases, with 10 bases between them. CDR3 sequence: CASSYGQLVHF. The CDR3 bases are TGTGCCAGCAGTTACGGCCAGTTGGTCCACTTT.

In this sample, this clonotype turned up many times. The chain employs TRBV30 and TRBJ1-1; TRBD1 might be the D (5 bases). Germline-derived CDR1 and CDR2 are GTSNPN and SVGIG (reference sequence). V lost 5 bases, J lost 11 bases, and 21 bases lay in between. CDR3 size: 13 residues. In nucleotides, the CDR3 is TGTGCCTGGGACGCTCCCGGGACCACACGGGCTTTCTTT. Translation gives CAWDAPGTTRAFF.

This clonotype was detected a few times. V and J are TRBV7-2 and TRBJ2-3, with D perhaps matching TRBD1 or TRBD2 (5 bases each). V dropped 5 bases and J dropped 2 bases, with 17 bases sitting between them. This CDR3 is 16 amino acids long. Germline assignment: CDR1 SGHTA and CDR2 FQGNSA. The CDR3 region has the DNA TGTGCCAGCAGCCCCCCGGGGCCGGAATACACAGATACGCAGTATTTT. This codes for CASSPPGPEYTDTQYF.

This chain joins TRBV6-2 or TRBV6-3 and TRBJ2-3, with TRBD2 matching over 9 bases. The CDR3 spans 16 residues. V was pared by 10 bases and J by 4 bases, with 15 bases of the junction left unmatched. Germline loops: CDR1 MNHEY, CDR2 SVGEGT. DNA of the CDR3: TGTGCCACCCTCGAGGGTAGCGGGAGAGATGCAGATACGCAGTATTTT. Its protein is CATLEGSGRDADTQYF.

Regarding this clonotype: One end of the junction varies from germline; a read error may be responsible. The V call is TRBV2, the J call TRBJ2-2; D possibly corresponds to TRBD2 (5 bases). CDR1 and CDR2 (germline): SNHLY, FYNNEI. This CDR3 is 14 amino acids long. The CDR3, as DNA: TGTGCCAGCAGTGAACAGAAGAACACCGGGGAGCTGCTTTTT. This translates into CASSEQKNTGELLF.

The chain links TRBV5-1 to TRBJ2-3; D not certain. CDR3 size: 11 residues. Germline CDR1 reads SGHRS; CDR2 reads YFSETQ. V dropped 2 bases and J dropped 8 bases, with 6 bases sitting between them. The CDR3 is CASSFKGTQYF. The DNA for the CDR3 is TGCGCCAGCAGCTTTAAGGGTACGCAGTATTTT.

The rearrangement joins TRBV7-9 to TRBJ2-7; TRBD1 might be the D (6 bases). The germline gives CDR1 SEHNR, CDR2 FQNEAQ (reference sequence). The CDR3 is made up of 16 amino acids. The V gene lost 5 bases and the J gene lost 0 bases, with 17 bases spanning the gap. The CDR3 DNA follows: TGTGCCAGCAGCCCGCCCGACAGGCCCCTCTCCTACGAGCAGTACTTC. This gives the protein CASSPPDRPLSYEQYF.

This clonotype was observed many times. The chain joins TRBV12-3 or TRBV12-4 to TRBJ2-2; D is uncertain. This CDR3 is built from 13 residues. Trimming shortened V by 2 bases and J by 7 bases, and 8 bases separated the two germline ends. CDR3 protein: CASSLSGNGELFF. DNA for the CDR3: TGTGCCAGCAGTTTAAGTGGGAACGGGGAGCTGTTTTTT.

The rearrangement joins TRBV3-1 to TRBJ2-1, with D perhaps TRBD1 (6 bases). There are 15 residues in the CDR3. Looked up from germline, CDR1 is LGHDT and CDR2 is YNNKEL (reference sequence). The germline V and J ends were trimmed by 8 bases and 0 bases, with 14 bases remaining between them. The CDR3 region is CASLRGMRSYNEQFF. Written as DNA, the CDR3 is TGTGCCAGCCTAAGGGGGATGCGCTCCTACAATGAGCAGTTCTTC.

This clonotype was observed a handful of times. The CDR3 nucleotides are TGTGCCAGCAGTGTCCGACAGGGGTTCGGCTATGGCTACACCTTC. This translates into CASSVRQGFGYGYTF. This chain uses TRBV6-1 with TRBJ1-2; TRBD1 aligns across 8 bases. This CDR3 is 15 amino acids long. Germline V gives CDR1 MNHNS, CDR2 SASEGT. Losses at the gene ends were 4 bases for V and 4 bases for J; bases not matched to a gene: 8.